Each of the 23 T cell receptor beta chains below was sequenced from the same sample in a study of blood T cell repertoires in COVID-19. The repertoire was sequenced with immunoSEQ multiplex PCR; TCRdb's copy has only in-frame clones and lacks some. This sample has nearly 350,000 clones, with 65% to 85% found just once. The source material was peripheral blood. Receptors originate from a young man with active or convalescent COVID-19.

This clone was picked up a small number of times. V is TRBV3-1 (or the pseudogene TRBV3-2) and J is TRBJ1-2; D might be TRBD1 (5 bases). The ends were cut back, 5 bases at V and 4 bases at J, with 14 bases in the middle. The CDR3 sequence is 14 residues long. The V gene's germline CDR1 is LGHDT and CDR2 YNNKEL (reference sequence). CDR3 nucleotides: TGTGCCAGCAGCTCTCAGGGCTTGGGCTATGGCTACACCTTC. Translated, it gives CASSSQGLGYGYTF.

This chain uses TRBV27 with TRBJ2-2, with a tentative D call TRBD2 (6 bases). The CDR3 extends over 17 amino acids. Germline CDR1 is MNHEY and CDR2 is SMNVEV (reference sequence). Trimming removed 8 bases at V and 10 bases at J, with 29 bases between. The CDR3 sequence: CASAGRPNPGQAPELFF. CDR3 nucleotide sequence: TGTGCCAGCGCGGGACGGCCTAATCCCGGTCAGGCCCCGGAGCTGTTTTTT.

J is TRBJ2-7 and V is TRBV5-1; TRBD1 agrees at 9 bases. The germline V gene has CDR1 SGHRS and CDR2 YFSETQ. The CDR3 contains 13 residues. V dropped 2 bases and J dropped 6; count of bases not matched to a gene: 3. CDR3 bases: TGCGCCAGCAGCTTCGGGACAGGGCGCGAGCAGTACTTC. Protein: CASSFGTGREQYF.

The chain recombines TRBV7-3 with TRBJ2-2; 9 nucleotides match TRBD2. After removal of 8 bases from V and 5 bases from J, the junction contained 6 bases not matched to a gene. Looked up from germline, CDR1 is SGHTA and CDR2 is FQGTGA. This CDR3 has 14 amino acids. The CDR3 DNA reads TGTGCCAGCCGCGCGGGGGGGCCGACCGGGGAGCTGTTTTTT. It encodes CASRAGGPTGELFF.

The gene calls are TRBV2 and TRBJ2-2; D call uncertain. The CDR3 length is 11 residues. V lost 9 bases, J lost 8 bases, and 10 bases lay in between. The V gene's germline CDR1 is SNHLY and CDR2 FYNNEI. CDR3 region: CARRERGELFF. The CDR3 nucleotides are TGTGCCAGGCGTGAGAGGGGGGAGCTGTTTTTT.

This sequence joins TRBV30 and TRBJ1-2; D not resolved. Germline V lookup: CDR1 GTSNPN, CDR2 SVGIG (reference sequence). The CDR3 runs to 11 residues. Deletions cut 2 bases from V and 8 bases from J, with 9 bases between. CDR3 in DNA: TGTGCCTGGAGTCGAACCCGGGGCTACACCTTC. Its translation: CAWSRTRGYTF.

This clone was counted between two and nine times. This chain links TRBV7-2 with TRBJ2-2, with TRBD2 identical over 12 bases. In germline, CDR1 is SGHTA, CDR2 FQGNSA. This CDR3 spans 17 amino acids. Trimming cost V 4 bases and J 3 bases; bases outside gene matches: 6. The CDR3 sequence is CASSSDGLAGHTGELFF. The CDR3 nucleotides are TGTGCCAGCAGCTCAGATGGACTAGCGGGGCACACCGGGGAGCTGTTTTTT.

The V gene is TRBV29-1, the J gene TRBJ2-5; the D is unclear. V was shortened by 7 bases and J by 3 bases, with 12 bases between the two germline ends. The CDR3 spans 12 residues. Germline V gene lookup returns CDR1 SQVTM and CDR2 ANQGSEA. CDR3 DNA: TGCAGCGCCGCGCGGTGGAAAGAGACCCAGTACTTC. This translates into CSAARWKETQYF.

In this sample, this clone turned up many times. The chain carries TRBV6-2 or TRBV6-3 and TRBJ1-2; D unresolved. Per germline, CDR1 MNHEY and CDR2 SVGEGT. V was clipped by 6 bases and J by 6 bases, with 14 bases between them. This CDR3 contains 13 residues. The CDR3 DNA reads TGTGCCAGCAGCCGCAGTGTCTCTCATGGCTACACCTTC. Protein product: CASSRSVSHGYTF.

The V call is TRBV5-1, the J call TRBJ2-3, with D possibly matching TRBD2 (5 bases). The germline CDR1 and CDR2 sequences are SGHRS and YFSETQ. V was trimmed by 3 bases and J by 1 base, leaving 6 bases between them. The CDR3 consists of 13 residues. Here the CDR3 reads CASSWRRTDTQYF. The CDR3 region has the DNA TGCGCCAGCAGCTGGAGGCGCACAGATACGCAGTATTTT.

The chain has TRBV5-4 and TRBJ2-1; TRBD2 aligns across 11 bases. The CDR3 is made up of 16 amino acids. V lost 4 bases, J lost 4 bases, and 7 bases stayed unmatched. CDR1 SGHNT and CDR2 YYREEE come from the germline V gene (reference sequence). The CDR3 loop reads CASSQPLAGGYNEQFF. In nucleotides, the CDR3 is TGTGCCAGCAGCCAGCCTCTAGCGGGGGGTTACAATGAGCAGTTCTTC.

The CDR3 DNA reads TGTGCCAGCAGTGAAGTAGCAACCCAGCGTGAGCAGTTCTTC. It is translated as CASSEVATQREQFF. V usage is TRBV6-1 and J usage is TRBJ2-1; D unresolved. Germline V gene data show CDR1 as MNHNS and CDR2 as SASEGT. The CDR3 contains 14 residues. Trimming stripped 1 base from V and 9 bases from J, with 13 bases between.

In this sample, this clone turned up a few times. The chain joins TRBV19 to TRBJ2-7; 12 nucleotides match TRBD2. The CDR3 is 16 amino acids. Trimming took 2 bases from V and 2 from J; bases not matched to a gene: 4. Germline values: CDR1 LNHDA, CDR2 SQIVND (reference sequence). CDR3: CASSIRTSGTPYEQYF. DNA of the CDR3: TGTGCCAGTAGTATACGGACTAGCGGGACCCCCTACGAGCAGTACTTC.

The chain uses TRBV24-1 and TRBJ2-7; maybe TRBD1 (6 bases). The CDR3 has 13 residues. The V gene's germline CDR1 is KGHDR and CDR2 SFDVKD. The V gene lost 2 bases and the J gene lost 4 bases, with 8 bases spanning the gap. The CDR3 DNA follows: TGTGCCACCAGTGATTATCAGGGGTACGAGCAGTACTTC. Translating gives CATSDYQGYEQYF.

CDR3 bases: TGCAGCGTGACCGGACTAGCGGGGAGCTCCTACAATGAGCAGTTCTTC. Its protein product is CSVTGLAGSSYNEQFF. V is TRBV29-1 and J is TRBJ2-1; TRBD2 aligns across 12 bases. The ends lost 6 bases at V and 0 bases at J; junction bases unmatched: 6. The CDR3 runs to 16 residues. From germline, CDR1 is SQVTM and CDR2 ANQGSEA.

V is TRBV6-1 and J is TRBJ1-1; D unclear. Germline V gene lookup returns CDR1 MNHNS and CDR2 SASEGT. This CDR3 region has 14 residues. Trimming left V 4 bases short and J 6 bases short, with 15 bases between. CDR3 loop: CASSATSEVAEAFF. CDR3 in DNA: TGTGCCAGCAGTGCGACGTCCGAGGTCGCTGAAGCTTTCTTT.

The CDR3 reads CASREGLQPQHF. The CDR3 coding sequence is TGTGCCAGCAGGGAGGGGCTTCAGCCCCAGCATTTT. The chain links TRBV12-3 or TRBV12-4 to TRBJ1-5, with a weak D call TRBD1 (5 bases). V shed 6 bases and J shed 6 bases, with 9 bases lying between them. This CDR3 is 12 amino acids long.

The chain combines TRBV28 with TRBJ2-5; 7 bases line up with TRBD2. The CDR3 loop spans 13 amino acids. The V gene's germline CDR1 is MDHEN and CDR2 SYDVKM. V was pared by 7 bases and J by 2 bases, with 4 bases of the junction left unmatched. CDR3: CASNPSGQETQYF. The CDR3 DNA is TGTGCCAGCAATCCTAGCGGACAAGAGACCCAGTACTTC.

The CDR3 reads CASSVSTERGLSSYNEQFF. The CDR3 DNA reads as TGTGCCAGCAGCGTATCCACAGAAAGGGGGCTCAGCTCCTACAATGAGCAGTTCTTC. This chain joins TRBV21-1 and TRBJ2-1; the table's D call of TRBD1 was not tested on the DNA. TRBV21-1 is a listed pseudogene. The CDR3 runs 19 residues.

V is TRBV9 and J is TRBJ2-2, with 7 bases aligning to TRBD2. The CDR3 runs 17 residues. The germline V gene encodes CDR1 SGDLS and CDR2 YYNGEE. V trimming: 0 bases; J trimming: 3 bases; junction bases outside the gene matches: 8. CDR3 nucleotide sequence: TGTGCCAGCAGCGTAGGTGGTCTAGCGGAATACACCGGGGAGCTGTTTTTT. Protein product: CASSVGGLAEYTGELFF.

The CDR3 nucleotides are TGCAGCGTTGAAGGAGGGGGAAGTGACTACGAGCAGTACTTC. Protein product: CSVEGGGSDYEQYF. J is TRBJ2-7 and V is TRBV29-1; possibly TRBD1 for D (6 bases). From germline, CDR1 is SQVTM and CDR2 ANQGSEA. The CDR3 length is 14 residues. The ends were cut back, 1 base at V and 3 bases at J, with 13 bases in the middle.

The chain combines TRBV24-1 with TRBJ2-2; TRBD1 might be the D (6 bases). In germline, CDR1 is KGHDR, CDR2 SFDVKD. Deletions cut 0 bases from V and 6 bases from J, with 10 bases between. The CDR3 has 15 residues. CDR3 bases: TGTGCCACCAGTGATTTGCAGGGGCGGCCCGGGGAGCTGTTTTTT. Protein product: CATSDLQGRPGELFF.

This chain uses TRBV9 with TRBJ1-6; 9 positions agree with TRBD1. CDR1 is SGDLS and CDR2 is YYNGEE in the germline V gene. The CDR3 loop spans 17 amino acids. Unmatched junction bases numbered 12, after V lost 4 bases and J lost 7 bases. CDR3 protein: CASSPGTGRRLNSPLHF. DNA for the CDR3: TGTGCCAGCAGCCCCGGGACAGGGCGACGTTTGAATTCACCCCTCCACTTT.